A selection of T cell receptor beta chains follows, all from one sample in a study of graft-versus-host responses after intestinal transplantation. Their cognate antigens are unknown. Some clones are missing from TCRdb's copy, which holds only in-frame ones; the method was immunoSEQ multiplex PCR. The table records about 81,000 clones, approximately 90% of them present only once. Here the sequenced sample was unstimulated CD4+ T cells sorted from spleen or lymph node cells, taken before transplant. These receptors originate from a human donor who was the organ donor for an intestinal transplant. The CDR3 runs from the conserved cysteine through the conserved F or W. The order of the fields is D gene, V gene, J gene, clone size, CDR3 DNA, CDR3 protein. A D gene is named only where the DNA matches it firmly. Clone size is not always given. Where it is, it says once, few, many or a class for expanded clones.

-	TRBV21-1	TRBJ1-3	-	TGTGCCAGCAGCAAAACTTTAAGACAGGGACGCTCTGGAAACACCATATATTTT	CASSKTLRQGRSGNTIYF
TRBD2	TRBV27	TRBJ2-3	once	TGTGCCAGCAGTCCCCCCCGGACTAGCGGAAGCACAGATACGCAGTATTTT	CASSPPRTSGSTDTQYF
-	TRBV7-3	TRBJ2-3	once	TGTGCCAGCAGCTTAATTCGTACAGATACGCAGTATTTT	CASSLIRTDTQYF
-	TRBV15	TRBJ2-2	-	TGTGCCACCAGCAGAACGGGGTTCACCGGGGAGCTGTTTTTT	CATSRTGFTGELFF
TRBD2	TRBV9	TRBJ2-1	-	TGTGCCAGCAGCGTTGGGGTAGCGGGGTACTACAATGAGCAGTTCTTC	CASSVGVAGYYNEQFF
-	TRBV4-2	TRBJ1-2	-	TGTGCCAGCAGCCACACCACAGGGCTAGGTGGCTACACCTTC	CASSHTTGLGGYTF
-	TRBV6-6	TRBJ2-5	-	TGTGCCAGCAGTTCCCTGAGTCGATCTTGGGAGACCCAGTACTTC	CASSSLSRSWETQYF
TRBD1	TRBV11-2	TRBJ1-1	-	TGTGCCAGCAGCTCCCGGGACAGCATGAACACTGAAGCTTTCTTT	CASSSRDSMNTEAFF
TRBD1	TRBV19	TRBJ1-1	once	TGTGCCAGTAGTCGTAGACAGGGGACCACTGAAGCTTTCTTT	CASSRRQGTTEAFF
-	TRBV19	TRBJ1-1	-	TGTGCCAGTAGTATAGGCGGGCCCACGGGAGGTTTCTTT	CASSIGGPTGGFF
-	TRBV5-1	TRBJ2-2	-	TGCGCCAGCAGCCGGAGCACCGGGGAGCTGTTTTTT	CASSRSTGELFF
-	TRBV29-1	TRBJ2-3	-	TGCAGCGTCGCACCGTCTAGCGCAGATACGCAGTATTTT	CSVAPSSADTQYF
-	TRBV11-3	TRBJ2-3	-	TGTGCCAGCAGCTTAGGAAATAGCGGCACAGATACGCAGTATTTT	CASSLGNSGTDTQYF
-	TRBV30	TRBJ1-4	-	TGTGCCTGGAGTGTCCTTTCTGAGAAACTGTTTTTT	CAWSVLSEKLFF
TRBD2	TRBV10-1	TRBJ2-3	-	TGCGCCAGCAGCGCCTCGGGACTAGCGGGAGTCACAGATACGCAGTATTTT	CASSASGLAGVTDTQYF
-	TRBV5-7	TRBJ2-3	-	TGTGCCAGCAGCTTGAGGAGGGGACGCACAGATACGCAGTATTTT	CASSLRRGRTDTQYF
-	TRBV28	TRBJ2-7	once	TGTGCCAGCAGTTTACCAGGGGCGTACGAGCAGTACTTC	CASSLPGAYEQYF
TRBD1	TRBV7-8	TRBJ1-4	once	TGTGCCAGCAGCGTAGACAGGGGGCGTGAAAAACTGTTTTTT	CASSVDRGREKLFF
-	TRBV28	TRBJ1-4	-	TGTGCCAGCAGGGGCGGGTATGAAAAACTGTTTTTT	CASRGGYEKLFF
TRBD1	TRBV4-1	TRBJ1-2	once	TGCGCCAGCAGCCTACAGGGGAACTATGGCTACACCTTC	CASSLQGNYGYTF
-	TRBV6-6	TRBJ1-1	-	TGTGCCAGCAGTTACTGGCCCACGAACACTGAAGCTTTCTTT	CASSYWPTNTEAFF
TRBD2	TRBV11-1	TRBJ2-3	-	TGTGCCAGCAGCCCGGGACTAGCGGGAGTATGGGGGATCCCAGATACGCAGTATTTT	CASSPGLAGVWGIPDTQYF
-	TRBV10-1	TRBJ2-3	-	TGCGCCAGCAGTTTTGGACTTGCTACCCCAGATACGCAGTATTTT	CASSFGLATPDTQYF
TRBD1	TRBV4-2	TRBJ2-7	-	TGTGCCAGCAGCCAAGAAACTTCAGGGGGTGCTCTTTACGAGCAGTACTTC	CASSQETSGGALYEQYF
TRBD2	TRBV29-1	TRBJ2-1	-	TGCAGCGTCCTCCGTTTCGGACTAGCGGAAACCCTCTCCTACAATGAGCAGTTCTTC	CSVLRFGLAETLSYNEQFF